This T cell receptor (beta chain) was obtained from a study of cytomegalovirus exposure and HLA in healthy donors. Primers included in the PCR were 60 Vbeta and 13 Jbeta primers. Sequenced by immunoSEQ multiplex PCR; TCRdb stores in-frame clones only, minus some. The table has 120,000 or so clones, over 65% seen once. The CDR3 contains 18 residues. Looked up from germline, CDR1 is SGHVS and CDR2 is FNYEAQ. V lost 0 bases and J lost 4; bases outside the gene matches: 9. The table lists this clone with a count of one. Sequenced: PBMCs. This rearrangement joins TRBV7-6 to TRBJ2-2, with 9 bases lining up with TRBD2. The clonotype was recovered from a man aged 25 to 40 in good health and CMV-seropositive. Here the CDR3 reads CASSLAHEAGGPTGELFF. CDR3 nucleotide sequence: TGTGCCAGCAGCTTAGCACACGAGGCGGGAGGGCCCACCGGGGAGCTGTTTTTT.